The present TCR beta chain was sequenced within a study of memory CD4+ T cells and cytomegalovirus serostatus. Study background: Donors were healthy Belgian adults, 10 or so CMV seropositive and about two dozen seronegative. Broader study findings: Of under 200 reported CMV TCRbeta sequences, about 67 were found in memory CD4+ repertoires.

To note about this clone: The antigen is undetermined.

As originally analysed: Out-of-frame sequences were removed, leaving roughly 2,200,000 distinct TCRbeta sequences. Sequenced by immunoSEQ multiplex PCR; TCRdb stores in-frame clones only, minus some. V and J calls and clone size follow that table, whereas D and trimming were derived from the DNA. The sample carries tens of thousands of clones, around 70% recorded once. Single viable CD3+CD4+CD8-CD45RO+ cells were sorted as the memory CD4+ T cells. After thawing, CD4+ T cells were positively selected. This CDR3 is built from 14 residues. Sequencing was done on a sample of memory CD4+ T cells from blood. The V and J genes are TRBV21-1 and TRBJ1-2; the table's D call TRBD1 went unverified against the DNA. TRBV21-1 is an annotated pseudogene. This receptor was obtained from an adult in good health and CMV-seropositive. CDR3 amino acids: CASSKGRFRGTATF. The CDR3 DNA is TGTGCCAGCAGCAAAGGGAGATTTCGCGGGACAGCCACCTTC.